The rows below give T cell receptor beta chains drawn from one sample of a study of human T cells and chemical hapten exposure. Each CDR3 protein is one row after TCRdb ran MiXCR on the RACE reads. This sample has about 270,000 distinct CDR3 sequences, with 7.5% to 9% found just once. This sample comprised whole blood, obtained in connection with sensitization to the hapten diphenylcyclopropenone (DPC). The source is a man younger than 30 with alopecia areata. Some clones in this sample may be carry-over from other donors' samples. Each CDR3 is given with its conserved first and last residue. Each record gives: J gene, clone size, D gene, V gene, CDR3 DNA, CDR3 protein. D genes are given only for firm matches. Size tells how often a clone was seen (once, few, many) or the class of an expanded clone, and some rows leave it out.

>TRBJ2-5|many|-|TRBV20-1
TGCAGTGCAGAGTACCAAGAGACCCAGTACTTC
CSAEYQETQYF
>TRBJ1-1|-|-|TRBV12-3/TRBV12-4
TGTGCCAGCAGTTTCCCGGGGGCAATGTGGGAAGCTTTCTTT
CASSFPGAMWEAFF
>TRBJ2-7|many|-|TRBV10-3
TGTGCCATCACGGACGGGGCCTACGAGCAGTACTTC
CAITDGAYEQYF
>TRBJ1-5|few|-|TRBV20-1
TGCAGTGCTAGAGATCAGCGGGCGGGCAATCAGCCCCAGCATTTT
CSARDQRAGNQPQHF
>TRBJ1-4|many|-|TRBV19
TGTGCCAGTAATTTAGGGCCCGCAACTAATGAAAAACTGTTTTTT
CASNLGPATNEKLFF
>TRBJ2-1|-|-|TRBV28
TGTGCCAGCAGTTTGACAAGCCCCTTTTCCTACAATGAGCAGTTCTTC
CASSLTSPFSYNEQFF
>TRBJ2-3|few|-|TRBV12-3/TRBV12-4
TGTGCCAGCGGGGCCCTGGGACTCAACGCAGATACGCAGTATTTT
CASGALGLNADTQYF
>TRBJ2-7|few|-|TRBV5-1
TGCGCCAGCAGCCATCTACCTGAGCACTACGAGCAGTACTTC
CASSHLPEHYEQYF
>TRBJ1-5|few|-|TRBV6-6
TGTGCCAGCAACCTGGGGGAATTCAATCAGCCCCAGCATTTT
CASNLGEFNQPQHF
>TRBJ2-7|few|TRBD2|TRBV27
TGTGCCAGCAGTCTGAAAAGTGGGACTAGCGGGGGTTCGGCCTACGAGCAGTACTTC
CASSLKSGTSGGSAYEQYF
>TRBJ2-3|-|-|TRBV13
TGTGCCAGCAGCGCGGGACGGGTGGATACGCAGTATTTT
CASSAGRVDTQYF
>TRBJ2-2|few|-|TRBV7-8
TGTGCCAGCAGCTTAGAACCGGGATACACCGGGGAGCTGTTTTTT
CASSLEPGYTGELFF
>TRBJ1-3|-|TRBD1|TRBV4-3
TGCGCCAGCAGCCAAGACTGGACAGGCTTCTCTGGAAACACCATATATTTT
CASSQDWTGFSGNTIYF
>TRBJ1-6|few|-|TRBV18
TGTGCCAGCTCACCTGACACCTCAGATTCACCCCTCCACTTT
CASSPDTSDSPLHF
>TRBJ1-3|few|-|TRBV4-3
TGCGCCAGCAGCCAAGAAGCAGGGTTGGAAAACACCATATATTTT
CASSQEAGLENTIYF
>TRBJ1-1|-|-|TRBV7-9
TGTGCCAGCAGCTGGTCAGGGGCAAGGGCTTTGAACACTGAAGCTTTCTTT
CASSWSGARALNTEAFF
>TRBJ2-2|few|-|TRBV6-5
TGTGCCAGCAGCCGCTGGGCCCACACCGGGGAGCTGTTTTTT
CASSRWAHTGELFF
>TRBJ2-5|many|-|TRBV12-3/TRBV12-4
TGTGCCAGCAGTCCCCGGGGGAGGGAGACCCAGTACTTC
CASSPRGRETQYF
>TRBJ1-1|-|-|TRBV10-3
TGTGCCATCAGTGAGCGGGGAGGACTGAACACTGAAGCTTTCTTT
CAISERGGLNTEAFF
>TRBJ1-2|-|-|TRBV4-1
TGCGCCAGCAGCCAAGAAGTCTCACAGGGTCGGAGCGAGTACGGCTACACCTTC
CASSQEVSQGRSEYGYTF
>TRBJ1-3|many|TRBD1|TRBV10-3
TGTGCCATCAGGGCTACAGGGGATCGAGGAAACACCATATATTTT
CAIRATGDRGNTIYF
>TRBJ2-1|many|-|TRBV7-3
TGTGCCAGCAGCAATGTAAGGGGGGTTGAGCAGTTCTTC
CASSNVRGVEQFF
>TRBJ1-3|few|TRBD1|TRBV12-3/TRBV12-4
TGTGCCAGCAGCTCCGGACAGGTCAGCTCTGGAAACACCATATATTTT
CASSSGQVSSGNTIYF
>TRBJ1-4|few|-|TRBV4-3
TGCGCCAGCAGCCAAGTGGGAACCAGGCCAGAAAAACTGTTTTTT
CASSQVGTRPEKLFF
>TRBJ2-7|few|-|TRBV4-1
TGCGCCAGCAGCCAGCACCTGGGGGCGTGGGAGCAGTACTTC
CASSQHLGAWEQYF
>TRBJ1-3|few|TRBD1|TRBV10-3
TGTGCCGCCGGGGGGACAGCCTCTGGAAACACCATATATTTT
CAAGGTASGNTIYF
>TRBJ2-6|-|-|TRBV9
TGTGCCAGCAGCGCCAGGGTGGCTGGGGCCAACGTCCTGACTTTC
CASSARVAGANVLTF
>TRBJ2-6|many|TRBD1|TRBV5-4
TGTGCCAGCAGCACGGACAGGGGGCTTGGGGCCAACGTCCTGACTTTC
CASSTDRGLGANVLTF
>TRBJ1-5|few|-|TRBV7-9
TGTGCCAGCAGCCCTGGAGAGGGCTTCAATCAGCCCCAGCATTTT
CASSPGEGFNQPQHF
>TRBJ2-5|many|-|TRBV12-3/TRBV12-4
TGTGCCAGCACCTTGAGGGCAGGGCGAGAGACCCAGTACTTC
CASTLRAGRETQYF
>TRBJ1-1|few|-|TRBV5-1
TGCGCCAGCAGCTTGGGGGTCCATAGGAGCCTGAACACTGAAGCTTTCTTT
CASSLGVHRSLNTEAFF
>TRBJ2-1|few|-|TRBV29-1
TGCAGGGCGGGGAGCTCCTACAATGAGCAGTTCTTC
CRAGSSYNEQFF
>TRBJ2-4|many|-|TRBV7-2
TGTGCCAGCAGCCAAGCCCGGTTAGCCAAAAACATTCAGTACTTC
CASSQARLAKNIQYF
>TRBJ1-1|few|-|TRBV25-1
TGTGCCACGACTATGATCACTGAAGCTTTCTTT
CATTMITEAFF
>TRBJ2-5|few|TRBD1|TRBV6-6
TGTGCCAGCAGTTACGGCCGGACAGGGGGAGAGACCCAGTACTTC
CASSYGRTGGETQYF
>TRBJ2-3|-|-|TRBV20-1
TGCAGTGCTAGACCCCGAAGAAACCGCACAGATACGCAGTATTTT
CSARPRRNRTDTQYF
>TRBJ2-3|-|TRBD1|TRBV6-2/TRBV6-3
TGTGCCAGCAGTAGGGGGCAGAACACAGATACGCAGTATTTT
CASSRGQNTDTQYF
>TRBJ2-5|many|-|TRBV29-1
TGCAGCGTTGAATTCTGGGAGTACCAAGAGACCCAGTACTTC
CSVEFWEYQETQYF
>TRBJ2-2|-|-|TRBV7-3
TGTGCCAGCAGCTTTAGTGCCTTGGCAGGTCGGGGCGGGGAGCTGTTTTTT
CASSFSALAGRGGELFF
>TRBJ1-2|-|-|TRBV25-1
TGTGCCAGCAGTGAACTAGGGAACTATGGCTACACCTTC
CASSELGNYGYTF
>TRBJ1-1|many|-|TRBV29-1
TGCAGCGTTGATCAGACGGGCCCGAACACTGAAGCTTTCTTT
CSVDQTGPNTEAFF
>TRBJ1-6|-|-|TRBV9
TGTGCCAGCAGCGTTGCCACCTATAATTCACCCCTCCACTTT
CASSVATYNSPLHF
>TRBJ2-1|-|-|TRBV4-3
TGCGCCAGCAGCGTTAGACTAATCAATGAGCAGTTCTTC
CASSVRLINEQFF
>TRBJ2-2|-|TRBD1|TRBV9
TGTGCCAGCAGCGTAGCGAGGGACAGGTTAAACACCGGGGAGCTGTTTTTT
CASSVARDRLNTGELFF
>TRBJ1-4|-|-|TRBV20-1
TGCAGTGCTAGGACCATTCAGGTTGTTAATGAAAAACTGTTTTTT
CSARTIQVVNEKLFF
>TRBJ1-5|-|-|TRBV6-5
TGTGCCAGCAGTTACTCGGTTAGGCAGCCCCAGCATTTT
CASSYSVRQPQHF
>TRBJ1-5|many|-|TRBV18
TGTGCCAGCTCTCTATCTGGTTCGGGCGATCAGCCCCAGCATTTT
CASSLSGSGDQPQHF
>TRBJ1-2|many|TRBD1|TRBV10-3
TGTGCCATCAGTGAAGGACAGGGTAGCGGCTACACCTTC
CAISEGQGSGYTF
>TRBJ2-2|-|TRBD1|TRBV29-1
TGCAGCGTTGAACCCGGGACAGCAAACACCGGGGAGCTGTTTTTT
CSVEPGTANTGELFF
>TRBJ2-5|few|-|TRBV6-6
TGTGCCAGCACCAGAACCGGGCCCCGTCAGGAGACCCAGTACTTC
CASTRTGPRQETQYF
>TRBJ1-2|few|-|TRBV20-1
TGCAGTGTTATAGGCCGCGCTAACTATGGCTACACCTTC
CSVIGRANYGYTF